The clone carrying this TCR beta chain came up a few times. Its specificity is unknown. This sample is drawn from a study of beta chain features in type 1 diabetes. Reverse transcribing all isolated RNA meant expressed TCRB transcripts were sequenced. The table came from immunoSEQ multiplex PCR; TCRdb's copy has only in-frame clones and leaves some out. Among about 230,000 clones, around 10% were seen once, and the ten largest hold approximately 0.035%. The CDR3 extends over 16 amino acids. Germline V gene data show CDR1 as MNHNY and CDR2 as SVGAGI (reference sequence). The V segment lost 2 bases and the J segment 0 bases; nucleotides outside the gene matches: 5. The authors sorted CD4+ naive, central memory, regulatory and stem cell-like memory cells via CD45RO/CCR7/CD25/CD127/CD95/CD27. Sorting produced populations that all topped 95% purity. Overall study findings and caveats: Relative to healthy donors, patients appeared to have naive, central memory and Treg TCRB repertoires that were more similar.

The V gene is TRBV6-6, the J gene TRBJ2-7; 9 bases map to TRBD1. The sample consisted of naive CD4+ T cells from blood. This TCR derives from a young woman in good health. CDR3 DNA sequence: TGTGCCAGCAGTTACGGGAGGACAGGGGACTCCTACGAGCAGTACTTC. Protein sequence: CASSYGRTGDSYEQYF.